The entry below gives a single T cell receptor beta chain sequence along with its context. A much larger clone lies one base from this, so it may be a read error. The CDR3 runs 13 residues. In germline, CDR1 is SGHDT, CDR2 YYEEEE. Trimming shortened V by 4 bases and J by 9 bases, and 17 bases separated the two germline ends. This sample stems from a study of tumor and adjacent non-tumor tissue in lung cancer. Overall study context: Histology: 12 adenocarcinoma, 2 squamous cell carcinoma, 1 small cell lung cancer.

TCRbeta libraries were built with three rounds of nested PCR, modified from ARM-PCR. TCRdb reprocessed the multiplex PCR reads via MiXCR and lists one record per CDR3 protein. The sample shows 100,000 to 150,000 distinct CDR3 sequences, 55% to 75% of them seen only once. RNA was extracted from bulk tissue without any cell sorting. V is TRBV5-6 and J is TRBJ2-7, with D unclear. The sequenced sample consisted of lung tumor tissue. The source of this sequence is a man aged 30-40 years with non-small cell lung cancer. CDR3 sequence reads: CASSADQRGGQYF. The CDR3 coding sequence is TGTGCCAGCAGCGCGGACCAGCGCGGCGGGCAGTACTTC.